These 31 T cell receptor beta chains were all obtained from the same sample, sequenced in a study of early T cells in non-severe SARS-CoV-2 infection. TCRdb passed the 5' RACE reads through MiXCR, listing each CDR3 protein once. The sample carries under 35,000 distinct CDR3 sequences, roughly 5.3% recorded once. Sequencing was performed on whole blood. Receptors originate from an adult who was a healthcare worker with PCR-confirmed SARS-CoV-2 infection or an uninfected control (not recorded which).

This clonotype has ten or more counts. The gene calls are TRBV29-1 and TRBJ2-1; D tentatively fits TRBD1 or TRBD2 (5 bases each). Trimming removed 6 bases at V and 4 bases at J, with 13 bases between. This CDR3 comprises 13 residues. Germline CDR1 SQVTM, CDR2 ANQGSEA. CDR3 in amino acids: CSVRDGRYNEQFF. In nucleotides, the CDR3 is TGCAGCGTGAGGGACGGAAGATACAATGAGCAGTTCTTC.

This clonotype was seen many times. The chain is built from TRBV11-3 and TRBJ2-3, with 9 bases that match TRBD2. CDR1 is SGHNT and CDR2 is YENEEA in the germline V gene. V shed 5 bases, J shed 2 bases, and the junction held 17 bases outside the gene matches. The CDR3 extends over 19 amino acids. The CDR3 sequence is CASSTRLAGTGLPTDTQYF. As DNA, the CDR3 is TGTGCCAGCAGCACCCGGCTAGCGGGGACCGGACTGCCCACAGATACGCAGTATTTT.

The chain couples TRBV6-2 or TRBV6-3 to TRBJ2-3; D is perhaps TRBD2 (5 bases). CDR3 length: 13 amino acids. Trimming cost V 6 bases and J 0 bases, with 7 bases left between them. The germline V gene has CDR1 MNHEY and CDR2 SVGEGT. This chain's CDR3 is CASREASTDTQYF. CDR3 nucleotides: TGTGCCAGCAGGGAGGCTAGCACAGATACGCAGTATTTT.

This clonotype appeared many times. The rearrangement uses TRBV27 and TRBJ2-1, with D hard to call. In germline, CDR1 is MNHEY, CDR2 SMNVEV (reference sequence). The CDR3 is made up of 13 amino acids. V gave up 6 bases and J gave up 4 bases, with 10 bases separating them. The CDR3 region is CASSPRPYNEQFF. CDR3 sequence (DNA): TGTGCCAGCAGCCCTCGGCCGTACAATGAGCAGTTCTTC.

This clonotype has a handful of counts. V and J are TRBV15 and TRBJ1-2; tentative D call: TRBD1 (6 bases). The V gene's germline CDR1 is LNHNV and CDR2 YYDKDF (reference sequence). V was shortened by 1 base and J by 0 bases, with 9 bases between the two germline ends. CDR3 length: 15 residues. CDR3 sequence: CATSRGQVSNYGYTF. CDR3 DNA sequence: TGTGCCACCAGCAGAGGACAGGTCTCTAACTATGGCTACACCTTC.

This clonotype was counted at least ten times. J is TRBJ2-1 and V is TRBV12-3 or TRBV12-4; 8 nucleotides line up with TRBD2. The trim removed 5 bases at V and 2 bases at J, leaving 14 bases unmatched. The CDR3 is made up of 18 amino acids. CDR3 sequence (DNA): TGTGCCAGCAGTACCGCTAGAAGGTCACTAGCGGCCTACAATGAGCAGTTCTTC. As protein: CASSTARRSLAAYNEQFF.

This clonotype was observed at least ten times. The chain joins TRBV18 to TRBJ1-1; 8 bases are shared with TRBD1. Germline V gene sequence: CDR1 KGHSH, CDR2 LQKENI. This CDR3 has 15 residues. V trimming: 1 base; J trimming: 3 bases; junction bases outside the gene matches: 4. The CDR3 DNA reads TGTGCCAGCTCACCACAGGCGGACAGGGACACTGAAGCTTTCTTT. Its protein product is CASSPQADRDTEAFF.

The chain joins TRBV10-3 to TRBJ1-2, with D uncertain. Germline-derived CDR1 and CDR2 are ENHRY and SYGVKD. This CDR3 is 12 amino acids long. V dropped 5 bases and J dropped 5 bases, with 9 bases sitting between them. The CDR3: CAISTGFYGYTF. The CDR3 DNA follows: TGTGCCATCAGTACGGGGTTTTATGGCTACACCTTC.

The V call is TRBV28, the J call TRBJ2-5, with no clear D. Trimming took 6 bases from V and 1 from J, leaving 9 bases between them. The CDR3 is 13 amino acids. Germline V gives CDR1 MDHEN, CDR2 SYDVKM. The CDR3 reads CASSLYSQETQYF. The CDR3 nucleotides read TGTGCCAGCAGCCTATATTCCCAAGAGACCCAGTACTTC.

This clonotype has at least ten counts. The chain is built from TRBV20-1 and TRBJ1-4; tentative D call: TRBD1 (6 bases). The V end was cut by 6 bases, the J end by 5 bases, with 19 bases between. The V gene's germline CDR1 is DFQATT and CDR2 SNEGSKA (reference sequence). The CDR3 spans 15 residues. The CDR3 loop reads CSAPAGGALNEKLFF. The CDR3 DNA sequence: TGCAGTGCGCCCGCGGGGGGGGCCCTAAATGAAAAACTGTTTTTT.

This clonotype was seen many times. CDR3 bases: TGTGCCAGTAGCCGCGGGACAGGGGCGGCAGATACGCAGTATTTT. It yields the protein CASSRGTGAADTQYF. The genes are TRBV19 and TRBJ2-3; 10 bases match TRBD1. CDR1 is LNHDA, CDR2 SQIVND, per germline (reference sequence). After removal of 6 bases from V and 4 bases from J, the junction contained 7 bases not matched to a gene. There are 15 residues in the CDR3.

This clonotype was seen repeatedly, ten times or more. The chain recombines TRBV6-6 with TRBJ2-2; D tentatively fits TRBD1 or TRBD2 (5 bases each). V dropped 6 bases and J dropped 4 bases, with 15 bases sitting between them. Per germline, CDR1 MNHNY and CDR2 SVGAGI (reference sequence). CDR3 length: 15 residues. CDR3 nucleotide sequence: TGTGCCAGCAGCGGGATCGACAGAGTCACCGGGGAGCTGTTTTTT. Translating gives CASSGIDRVTGELFF.

The chain combines TRBV5-1 with TRBJ2-3; TRBD2 agrees at 14 bases. The length of the CDR3 is 17 residues. Trimming cost V 4 bases and J 4 bases; bases outside gene matches: 8. Germline values: CDR1 SGHRS, CDR2 YFSETQ. As DNA, the CDR3 is TGCGCCAGCAGCACCGGGACTAGCGGGGGAGGGGCAGATACGCAGTATTTT. Amino acids: CASSTGTSGGGADTQYF.

This chain joins TRBV19 and TRBJ2-7, with 9 positions matching TRBD2. V lost 6 bases to trimming and J lost 7 bases; unmatched junction nucleotides: 4. The CDR3 has 12 residues. Germline CDR1 LNHDA, CDR2 SQIVND (reference sequence). This CDR3 is CASSSGGLEQYF. CDR3 in DNA: TGTGCCAGTAGCAGCGGGGGGTTGGAGCAGTACTTC. The entire variable domain, with the rest obtained from reference TRBV19 and TRBJ2-7, is as follows: DGGITQSPKYLFRKEGQNVTLSCEQNLNHDAMYWYRQDPGQGLRLIYYSQIVNDFQKGDIAEGYSVSREKKESFPLTVTSAQKNPTAFYLCASSSGGLEQYFGPGTRLTVT.

Ten or more counts support this clonotype. This chain links TRBV6-5 with TRBJ2-1; 8 nucleotides align to TRBD2. V gave up 2 bases and J gave up 7 bases; unmatched junction bases: 7. This CDR3 is built from 15 residues. Germline V gives CDR1 MNHEY, CDR2 SVGAGI. In nucleotides, the CDR3 is TGTGCCAGCAGTTACGGGGGGACTAGTGCGAATGAGCAGTTCTTC. Translation gives CASSYGGTSANEQFF.

This clonotype occurred many times. The genes are TRBV27 and TRBJ2-1; 13 bases are shared with TRBD2. V lost 5 bases, J lost 7 bases, and 8 bases stayed unmatched. Germline CDR1 reads MNHEY; CDR2 reads SMNVEV (reference sequence). This CDR3 contains 16 residues. The CDR3: CASSIRTSGRGNEQFF. DNA of the CDR3: TGTGCCAGCAGTATCCGGACTAGCGGGAGAGGGAATGAGCAGTTCTTC.

This clonotype came up many times. J is TRBJ2-5 and V is TRBV2; D is uncertain. V lost 3 bases and J 8 bases, leaving 16 bases between the germline ends. This CDR3 has 14 amino acids. Germline CDR1 SNHLY, CDR2 FYNNEI. The CDR3 protein is CASSDSSYQGTQYF. As DNA, the CDR3 is TGTGCCAGCAGTGATTCGTCCTACCAAGGTACCCAGTACTTC.

This clonotype occurred many times. The CDR3 DNA reads as TGTGCCATCAGTGATTCCGGGACAGGAAGGAACACTGAAGCTTTCTTT. Translating gives CAISDSGTGRNTEAFF. The rearrangement uses TRBV10-3 and TRBJ1-1; TRBD1 matches 8 bases. Trimming at V came to 3 bases and at J to 1 base, leaving 7 bases not matched to a gene. The CDR3 has 16 residues. The V gene's germline CDR1 is ENHRY and CDR2 SYGVKD.

This clonotype was detected ten times or more. The V and J genes are TRBV27 and TRBJ2-7; 8 bases are shared with TRBD1. Germline V lookup: CDR1 MNHEY, CDR2 SMNVEV (reference sequence). Unmatched junction bases numbered 10, after V lost 6 bases and J lost 3 bases. CDR3 length: 15 residues. The CDR3 nucleotides read TGTGCCAGCAGCCTTACAGGGGGAGGAAGCTACGAGCAGTACTTC. Amino acid sequence: CASSLTGGGSYEQYF.

This clonotype has at least ten counts. This chain uses TRBV19 with TRBJ1-5, with D possibly being TRBD1 (6 bases). Germline CDR1 reads LNHDA; CDR2 reads SQIVND (reference sequence). The ends were cut back, 7 bases at V and 1 base at J, with 11 bases in the middle. CDR3 length equals 14 residues. CDR3 nucleotides: TGTGCCAGTACACAGGGAAGGAGCAATCAGCCCCAGCATTTT. It yields the protein CASTQGRSNQPQHF.

At least ten counts were recorded for this clonotype. This chain connects TRBV7-9 to TRBJ2-7; TRBD1 is a possible D gene (6 bases). Looked up from germline, CDR1 is SEHNR and CDR2 is FQNEAQ (reference sequence). The CDR3 consists of 14 residues. Trimming shortened V by 5 bases and J by 4 bases, and 15 bases separated the two germline ends. The chain's CDR3 is CASSAGQSRYEQYF. In DNA, the CDR3 is TGTGCCAGCAGCGCTGGACAGAGCCGGTACGAGCAGTACTTC.

This clonotype was seen a few times. V and J are TRBV7-2 and TRBJ1-3, with 8 nucleotides matching TRBD1. Looked up from germline, CDR1 is SGHTA and CDR2 is FQGNSA. The CDR3 contains 16 residues. With 5 bases clipped from V and 4 bases from J, the junction kept 10 bases outside the gene matches. This chain's CDR3 is CASSQANRGKGNTIYF. The DNA of the CDR3 is TGTGCCAGCAGCCAGGCGAACAGGGGGAAGGGAAACACCATATATTTT.

In this sample, this clonotype turned up many times. V gene TRBV3-1 combines with J gene TRBJ1-1; the D is unclear. The germline gives CDR1 LGHDT, CDR2 YNNKEL (reference sequence). This CDR3 is 15 amino acids long. The ends were cut back, 0 bases at V and 9 bases at J, with 17 bases in the middle. CDR3 residues: CASSQDSSADRKAFF. Here the CDR3 DNA reads TGTGCCAGCAGCCAAGATTCGTCGGCAGACCGGAAAGCTTTCTTT.

This clonotype was detected many times. V gene TRBV12-3 or TRBV12-4 combines with J gene TRBJ2-1; maybe TRBD1 (6 bases). Trimming took 6 bases from V and 3 from J, leaving 27 bases between them. The CDR3 runs 19 residues. CDR3 loop: CASSHDGTPNPPLYNEQFF. Here the CDR3 DNA reads TGTGCCAGCAGCCACGACGGGACACCTAACCCTCCCCTCTACAATGAGCAGTTCTTC.

This clonotype was counted many times. The chain links TRBV24-1 to TRBJ2-1; 13 bases are a match to TRBD2. The germline V gene encodes CDR1 KGHDR and CDR2 SFDVKD. This CDR3 contains 16 residues. V lost 3 bases and J lost 8; bases outside the gene matches: 6. The CDR3, as DNA: TGTGCCACCAGTGATCGGACTAGCGGGGGAAGGGATGAGCAGTTCTTC. It translates to CATSDRTSGGRDEQFF.

The chain is built from TRBV7-2 and TRBJ2-5; 8 bases line up with TRBD1. The length of the CDR3 is 15 residues. Trimming removed 4 bases from V and 4 bases from J; junction bases left unmatched: 8. In germline, CDR1 is SGHTA, CDR2 FQGNSA. The CDR3, as DNA: TGTGCCAGCAGCTCCGGAACAGGGGGAGGAGAGACCCAGTACTTC. This encodes CASSSGTGGGETQYF.

This clonotype has a count of ten or more. The V and J genes are TRBV5-4 and TRBJ2-1; D not certain. The CDR3 spans 13 residues. V lost 0 bases to trimming and J lost 9 bases, with 10 bases between them. Germline V gene lookup returns CDR1 SGHNT and CDR2 YYREEE (reference sequence). CDR3 residues: CASSLESAIEQFF. The CDR3 DNA follows: TGTGCCAGCAGCTTGGAGTCAGCAATTGAGCAGTTCTTC.

V usage is TRBV7-9 and J usage is TRBJ2-5, with D possibly being TRBD1 (6 bases). The length of the CDR3 is 15 residues. V was clipped by 7 bases and J by 4 bases, with 19 bases between them. Germline V gives CDR1 SEHNR, CDR2 FQNEAQ (reference sequence). CDR3 DNA: TGTGCCAGCAACAGGCCCGGGGCCAGGGGAGAGACCCAGTACTTC. This codes for CASNRPGARGETQYF.

The chain couples TRBV20-1 to TRBJ1-5; a weak D match, TRBD1 (6 bases). Trimming took off 6 bases at V and 2 bases at J, with 17 bases between the two ends. The CDR3 is made up of 15 amino acids. Looked up from germline, CDR1 is DFQATT and CDR2 is SNEGSKA (reference sequence). CDR3 in DNA: TGCAGTGCAGCCGGGGAACAGGGCGGCAATCAGCCCCAGCATTTT. This sequence encodes CSAAGEQGGNQPQHF.

This clonotype has ten or more counts. V usage is TRBV2 and J usage is TRBJ1-4; D is unclear. Looked up from germline, CDR1 is SNHLY and CDR2 is FYNNEI. V shed 8 bases and J shed 8 bases, with 15 bases lying between them. The CDR3 is 13 residues long. The CDR3 protein is CASVLGPQEKLFF. CDR3 DNA: TGTGCCAGCGTACTCGGGCCGCAAGAAAAACTGTTTTTT.

At least ten counts were recorded for this clonotype. The CDR3 nucleotides are TGCAGCGTTGGACAGGGAAGCGAGCAGTACTTC. Its protein is CSVGQGSEQYF. This sequence joins TRBV29-1 and TRBJ2-7; TRBD1 agrees at 7 bases. V lost 4 bases and J lost 6; bases outside the gene matches: 3. The germline gives CDR1 SQVTM, CDR2 ANQGSEA. This CDR3 spans 11 amino acids.